This T cell receptor (beta chain) was profiled in a study of blood T cell repertoires in COVID-19. Study overall: Sample material is recorded as cDNA or gDNA derived from T cells, B-cell-depleted T cells, or PBMCs.

Germline-derived CDR1 and CDR2 are SGHDT and YYEEEE. Trimming shortened V by 5 bases and J by 1 base, and 9 bases separated the two germline ends. The CDR3 sequence is 13 residues long. Here immunoSEQ multiplex PCR was the method, and the copy in TCRdb shows in-frame clones only, minus some. The sample holds 100,000 to 150,000 clones, more than 75% seen once. The sample consisted of peripheral blood. The chain recombines TRBV5-6 with TRBJ2-5, with D tentatively TRBD1 (5 bases). The sequence was collected from a man aged 55 to 70 with acute or convalescent COVID-19. The CDR3 region has the DNA TGTGCCAGCAGTCGCGACAGCCAAGAGACCCAGTACTTC. Translation gives CASSRDSQETQYF.